The 27 T cell receptor beta chains presented below share a single source sample, sequenced in a study of T cell responses to AZD1222 COVID-19 vaccine. Sequencing used immunoSEQ multiplex PCR; TCRdb keeps in-frame clones, though not all of them. The table records roughly 120,000 clones, 88% of them present only once. The sequencing here drew on peripheral blood, taken on day 0 of AZD1222 vaccination. These receptors originate from an adult in good health.

The chain has TRBV6-5 and TRBJ2-7, with 7 bases that match TRBD1. This CDR3 contains 16 residues. V lost 0 bases, J lost 1 base, and 6 bases stayed unmatched. The V gene's germline CDR1 is MNHEY and CDR2 SVGAGI. The CDR3 DNA follows: TGTGCCAGCAGTTACTCCGACAGGGAACCTTCCTACGAGCAGTACTTC. This gives the protein CASSYSDREPSYEQYF.

This rearrangement joins TRBV7-9 to TRBJ1-5; D is undetermined. The CDR3 totals 13 residues. Trimming cost V 7 bases and J 1 base, with 8 bases left between them. From germline, CDR1 is SEHNR and CDR2 FQNEAQ (reference sequence). CDR3 bases: TGTGCCAGCACCGAGGGCAGCAATCAGCCCCAGCATTTT. Its translation: CASTEGSNQPQHF.

The rearrangement links TRBV30 to TRBJ1-4, with D hard to call. The CDR3 contains 13 residues. Germline CDR1 and CDR2: GTSNPN and SVGIG (reference sequence). Trimming removed 1 base from V and 5 bases from J, with 8 bases in between. The CDR3 protein is CAWSGGFNEKLFF. The CDR3 nucleotides read TGTGCCTGGAGTGGAGGGTTCAATGAAAAACTGTTTTTT.

This chain uses TRBV2 with TRBJ2-1, with 12 bases aligning to TRBD2. Trimming took 6 bases from V and 7 from J; bases not matched to a gene: 4. The CDR3 runs 14 residues. Germline V gene lookup returns CDR1 SNHLY and CDR2 FYNNEI. CDR3 region: CASSKTSGSNEQFF. The CDR3, as DNA: TGTGCCAGCAGCAAGACTAGCGGGAGTAATGAGCAGTTCTTC.

V usage is TRBV3-1 (or the pseudogene TRBV3-2) and J usage is TRBJ2-7; 9 nucleotides line up with TRBD2. The trim removed 1 base at V and 3 bases at J, leaving 4 bases unmatched. Germline V gene data show CDR1 as LGHDT and CDR2 as YNNKEL (reference sequence). The CDR3 length is 15 residues. As DNA, the CDR3 is TGTGCCAGCAGCCAAGGAATAGCGGGGGACTACGAGCAGTACTTC. It codes for CASSQGIAGDYEQYF.

The rearrangement uses TRBV3-1 (or the pseudogene TRBV3-2) and TRBJ2-7; D might be TRBD1 (6 bases). Germline V gives CDR1 LGHDT, CDR2 YNNKEL (reference sequence). The CDR3 is 15 residues long. Trimming shortened V by 1 base and J by 3 bases, and 13 bases separated the two germline ends. The CDR3 DNA is TGTGCCAGCAGCCAAGCAGGGGCCGGCCTCTACGAGCAGTACTTC. Translated, it gives CASSQAGAGLYEQYF.

The chain couples TRBV19 to TRBJ1-1; tentative D call: TRBD1 (6 bases). Deletions cut 0 bases from V and 10 bases from J, with 18 bases between. CDR1 is LNHDA, CDR2 SQIVND, per germline (reference sequence). The CDR3 is made up of 15 amino acids. CDR3 sequence: CASSIDGTGLRAAFF. The CDR3 DNA follows: TGTGCCAGTAGTATAGACGGAACAGGGTTACGGGCAGCTTTCTTT.

The rearrangement joins TRBV20-1 to TRBJ1-2, with D perhaps matching TRBD1 (6 bases). Trimming left V 6 bases short and J 6 bases short, with 11 bases between. CDR3 size: 11 residues. The germline gives CDR1 DFQATT, CDR2 SNEGSKA (reference sequence). The CDR3 sequence is CSAWTANGYTF. CDR3 DNA: TGCAGTGCGTGGACAGCAAATGGCTACACCTTC.

This clone was observed once. The chain joins TRBV6-5 to TRBJ1-2; D is unclear. V was shortened by 10 bases and J by 5 bases, with 14 bases between the two germline ends. The germline gives CDR1 MNHEY, CDR2 SVGAGI. CDR3 length: 12 residues. For the CDR3, the DNA is TGTGCCACCCCTTTGGATCCGTATGGCTACACCTTC. Residues: CATPLDPYGYTF.

This chain joins TRBV27 and TRBJ2-1; TRBD2 aligns across 8 bases. Per the germline V gene, CDR1 is MNHEY and CDR2 is SMNVEV (reference sequence). V trimming: 6 bases; J trimming: 6 bases; junction bases outside the gene matches: 7. CDR3 size: 14 residues. The CDR3 DNA follows: TGTGCCAGCAGCCCGAACGGGAGGGTCAATGAGCAGTTCTTC. Translation gives CASSPNGRVNEQFF.

V is TRBV2 and J is TRBJ2-1, with D uncertain. This CDR3 spans 14 amino acids. Germline V gene sequence: CDR1 SNHLY, CDR2 FYNNEI. V lost 0 bases to trimming and J lost 4 bases, with 7 bases between them. CDR3 amino acids: CASSEAAQYNEQFF. CDR3 sequence (DNA): TGTGCCAGCAGTGAAGCGGCGCAGTACAATGAGCAGTTCTTC. Variable domain in full (rest from reference TRBV2 and TRBJ2-1): EPEVTQTPSHQVTQMGQEVILRCVPISNHLYFYWYRQILGQKVEFLVSFYNNEISEKSEIFDDQFSVERPDGSNFTLKIRSTKLEDSAMYFCASSEAAQYNEQFFGPGTRLTVL.

The chain is built from TRBV4-1 and TRBJ1-3; D remains unclear. The V end was cut by 0 bases, the J end by 6 bases, with 21 bases between. The germline V gene has CDR1 MGHRA and CDR2 YSYEKL. The CDR3 has 18 residues. CDR3 in amino acids: CASSQDSPPREDLNTIYF. As DNA, the CDR3 is TGCGCCAGCAGCCAAGATTCCCCTCCCCGGGAGGACCTAAACACCATATATTTT.

This chain connects TRBV24-1 to TRBJ1-2; possibly TRBD1 for D (6 bases). Germline loops: CDR1 KGHDR, CDR2 SFDVKD. The V end was cut by 5 bases, the J end by 8 bases, with 11 bases between. The CDR3 length is 12 residues. For the CDR3, the DNA is TGTGCCACCAGTGGGCGGGGGCACGGCTACACCTTC. This translates into CATSGRGHGYTF.

The chain combines TRBV6-5 with TRBJ2-7; 8 bases agree with TRBD1. CDR1 is MNHEY, CDR2 SVGAGI, per germline. The CDR3 length is 14 residues. V lost 8 bases, J lost 5 bases, and 11 bases stayed unmatched. CDR3 sequence: CASGQDRGTHEQYF. The CDR3 region has the DNA TGTGCCAGCGGACAAGACAGGGGAACCCACGAGCAGTACTTC.

This clone came up once. The chain joins TRBV15 to TRBJ1-1, with D maybe TRBD1 (6 bases). CDR1 and CDR2 from the germline V gene are LNHNV and YYDKDF (reference sequence). The ends were cut back, 8 bases at V and 6 bases at J, with 22 bases in the middle. This CDR3 spans 15 amino acids. The CDR3 sequence is CATRSFLQGRAEAFF. The CDR3, as DNA: TGTGCCACCCGTTCGTTTTTACAGGGAAGAGCTGAAGCTTTCTTT.

In its sample, this clone was seen a few times. This chain links TRBV2 with TRBJ1-2; no clear D gene. Germline assignment: CDR1 SNHLY and CDR2 FYNNEI. Between the trimmed V and J ends, which lost 8 bases and 8 bases, there was a span of 12 bases. The length of the CDR3 is 11 residues. The chain's CDR3 is CASGVGSGYTF. CDR3 sequence (DNA): TGTGCCAGCGGAGTGGGGTCGGGCTACACCTTC.

The V and J genes are TRBV5-6 and TRBJ1-1, with a possible D match to TRBD1 (5 bases). The length of the CDR3 is 15 residues. Germline V lookup: CDR1 SGHDT, CDR2 YYEEEE. V lost 4 bases to trimming and J lost 0 bases, with 13 bases between them. CDR3 sequence reads: CASSQGTQMNTEAFF. Written as DNA, the CDR3 is TGTGCCAGCAGCCAAGGGACGCAGATGAACACTGAAGCTTTCTTT.

The genes are TRBV5-4 and TRBJ2-1; D remains unclear. The germline V and J ends were trimmed by 2 bases and 7 bases, with 10 bases remaining between them. CDR1 SGHNT and CDR2 YYREEE come from the germline V gene (reference sequence). The CDR3 is made up of 13 amino acids. CDR3 in DNA: TGTGCCAGCAGCTTAGGAGAGCTAAATGAGCAGTTCTTC. Translating gives CASSLGELNEQFF.

The chain links TRBV10-3 to TRBJ2-7; D is possibly TRBD1 (6 bases). The germline V gene has CDR1 ENHRY and CDR2 SYGVKD. Trimming pared 4 bases from V and 6 bases from J, leaving 13 bases between. This CDR3 spans 13 amino acids. The CDR3 here is CAISADRMGEQYF. CDR3 DNA sequence: TGTGCCATCAGTGCCGACAGGATGGGCGAGCAGTACTTC.

V gene TRBV7-2 combines with J gene TRBJ1-1; possible D gene TRBD1, 6 bases. V was clipped by 6 bases and J by 5 bases, with 16 bases between them. The CDR3 has 14 amino acids. Germline assignment: CDR1 SGHTA and CDR2 FQGNSA. CDR3 coding DNA: TGTGCCAGCAGAACCGGGGGGGCGAGGACTGAAGCTTTCTTT. It translates to CASRTGGARTEAFF.

V usage is TRBV28 and J usage is TRBJ1-1; 9 nucleotides align to TRBD1. Germline assignment: CDR1 MDHEN and CDR2 SYDVKM. The CDR3 has 15 amino acids. The V segment lost 6 bases and the J segment 6 bases; nucleotides outside the gene matches: 11. For the CDR3, the DNA is TGTGCCAGCAGGCGAAGTACAGGGGGCCGGGCTGAAGCTTTCTTT. Translation gives CASRRSTGGRAEAFF.

The chain's CDR3 is CASSLGTGSSYEQYF. CDR3 nucleotides: TGTGCCAGCTCCCTAGGGACAGGGAGCTCCTACGAGCAGTACTTC. The chain couples TRBV6-5 to TRBJ2-7, with 9 nucleotides matching TRBD1. Trimming at V came to 8 bases and at J to 0 bases, leaving 8 bases not matched to a gene. The length of the CDR3 is 15 residues. Looked up from germline, CDR1 is MNHEY and CDR2 is SVGAGI.

The rearrangement uses TRBV6-2 or TRBV6-3 and TRBJ1-2; D is ambiguous. Looked up from germline, CDR1 is MNHEY and CDR2 is SVGEGT. Trimming removed 2 bases from V and 3 bases from J, with 1 base in between. This CDR3 spans 11 amino acids. The CDR3 is CASSYDYGYTF. The CDR3 DNA reads as TGTGCCAGCAGTTACGACTATGGCTACACCTTC.

This clone came up a few times. The V gene is TRBV25-1, the J gene TRBJ1-5, with D tentatively TRBD1 (5 bases). Deletions cut 6 bases from V and 3 bases from J, with 15 bases between. The germline CDR1 and CDR2 sequences are MGHDK and SYGVNS. CDR3 length equals 15 residues. The chain's CDR3 is CASSPPGGDNQPQHF. For the CDR3, the DNA is TGTGCCAGCAGCCCCCCCGGGGGTGACAATCAGCCCCAGCATTTT.

This clone was seen just once. CDR3 nucleotides: TGTGCCAGCAGCCAAGATCAGGGGGCTCGAGATAATGAAAAACTGTTTTTT. Translated, it gives CASSQDQGARDNEKLFF. V gene TRBV3-1 (or the pseudogene TRBV3-2) combines with J gene TRBJ1-4, with 8 bases that match TRBD1. The CDR3 sequence is 17 residues long. Germline CDR1 LGHDT, CDR2 YNNKEL (reference sequence). V shed 0 bases and J 4 bases; nucleotides not matched to a gene: 7.

This clone showed up just once. The chain employs TRBV19 and TRBJ1-2; tentatively, D is TRBD1 (5 bases). V lost 5 bases to trimming and J lost 0 bases, with 7 bases between them. The germline CDR1 and CDR2 sequences are LNHDA and SQIVND (reference sequence). This CDR3 has 13 amino acids. For the CDR3, the DNA is TGTGCCAGTAGTTTAGGGGCTAACTATGGCTACACCTTC. Protein product: CASSLGANYGYTF.

The V gene is TRBV19, the J gene TRBJ2-7; 10 bases line up with TRBD2. CDR1 is LNHDA and CDR2 is SQIVND in the germline V gene (reference sequence). This CDR3 region has 13 residues. The J segment lost 3 bases and the V segment lost 9 bases, leaving 5 bases of the junction unmatched. The CDR3 DNA follows: TGTGCCAGCTCTAGCGGGAGCATCTACGAGCAGTACTTC. This gives the protein CASSSGSIYEQYF.